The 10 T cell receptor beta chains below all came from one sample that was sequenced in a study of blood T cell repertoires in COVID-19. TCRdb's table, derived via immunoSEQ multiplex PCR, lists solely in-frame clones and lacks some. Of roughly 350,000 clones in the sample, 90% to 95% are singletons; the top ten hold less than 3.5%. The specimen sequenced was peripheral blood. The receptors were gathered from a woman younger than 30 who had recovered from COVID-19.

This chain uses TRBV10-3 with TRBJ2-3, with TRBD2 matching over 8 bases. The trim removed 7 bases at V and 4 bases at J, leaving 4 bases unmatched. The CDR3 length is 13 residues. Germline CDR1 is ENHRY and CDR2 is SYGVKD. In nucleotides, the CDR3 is TGTGCCATCACCGGGAGGGCCTCAGATACGCAGTATTTT. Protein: CAITGRASDTQYF.

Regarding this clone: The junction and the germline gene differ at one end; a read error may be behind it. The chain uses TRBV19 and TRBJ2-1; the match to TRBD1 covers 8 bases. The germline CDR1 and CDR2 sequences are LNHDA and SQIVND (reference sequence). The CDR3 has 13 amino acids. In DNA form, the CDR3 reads TGTGCCAGTAGTATGAGAGGGTCGGACAGGGCGGTCTTC. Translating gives CASSMRGSDRAVF.

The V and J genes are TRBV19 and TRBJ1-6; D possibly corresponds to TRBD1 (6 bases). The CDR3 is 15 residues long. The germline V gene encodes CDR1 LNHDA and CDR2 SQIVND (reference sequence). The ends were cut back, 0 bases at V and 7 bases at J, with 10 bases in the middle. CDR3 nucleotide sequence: TGTGCCAGTAGTATAGAGGACAGAACAAATTCACCCCTCCACTTT. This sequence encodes CASSIEDRTNSPLHF.

The CDR3 protein is CASSFGGESREQYV. The CDR3 coding sequence is TGTGCCAGCAGCTTCGGGGGGGAAAGTCGCGAGCAGTACGTC. The chain links TRBV11-3 to TRBJ2-7; TRBD2 agrees at 8 bases. CDR3 length: 14 residues. The ends lost 3 bases at V and 6 bases at J; junction bases unmatched: 7. Germline loops: CDR1 SGHNT, CDR2 YENEEA.

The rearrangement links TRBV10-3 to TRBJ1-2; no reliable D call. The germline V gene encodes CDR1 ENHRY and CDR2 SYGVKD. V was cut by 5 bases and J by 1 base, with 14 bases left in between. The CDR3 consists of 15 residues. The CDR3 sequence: CAISTREGVNYGYTF. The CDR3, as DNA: TGTGCCATCAGTACCCGAGAGGGCGTTAACTATGGCTACACCTTC.

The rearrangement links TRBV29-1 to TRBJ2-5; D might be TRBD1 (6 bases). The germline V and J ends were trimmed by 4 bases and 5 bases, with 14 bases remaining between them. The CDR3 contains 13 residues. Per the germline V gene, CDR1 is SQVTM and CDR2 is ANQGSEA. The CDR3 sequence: CSVVGQGLETQYF. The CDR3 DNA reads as TGCAGCGTTGTTGGGCAGGGGCTGGAGACCCAGTACTTC.

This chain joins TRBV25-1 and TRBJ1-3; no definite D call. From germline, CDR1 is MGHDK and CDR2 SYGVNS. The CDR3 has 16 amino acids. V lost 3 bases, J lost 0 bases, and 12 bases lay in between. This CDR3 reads CASSEAGLISGNTIYF. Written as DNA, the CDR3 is TGTGCCAGCAGTGAGGCAGGTCTCATCTCTGGAAACACCATATATTTT.

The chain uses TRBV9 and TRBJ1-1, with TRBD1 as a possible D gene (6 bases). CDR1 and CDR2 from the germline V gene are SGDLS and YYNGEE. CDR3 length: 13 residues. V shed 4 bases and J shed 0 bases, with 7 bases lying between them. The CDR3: CASSTGMNTEAFF. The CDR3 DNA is TGTGCCAGCAGCACAGGGATGAACACTGAAGCTTTCTTT.

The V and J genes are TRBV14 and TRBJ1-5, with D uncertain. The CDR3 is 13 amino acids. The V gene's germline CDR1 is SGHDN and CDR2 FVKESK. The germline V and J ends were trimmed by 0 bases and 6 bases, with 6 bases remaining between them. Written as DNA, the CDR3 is TGTGCCAGCAGCCAAGATTTCAGTCAGCCCCAGCATTTT. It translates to CASSQDFSQPQHF.

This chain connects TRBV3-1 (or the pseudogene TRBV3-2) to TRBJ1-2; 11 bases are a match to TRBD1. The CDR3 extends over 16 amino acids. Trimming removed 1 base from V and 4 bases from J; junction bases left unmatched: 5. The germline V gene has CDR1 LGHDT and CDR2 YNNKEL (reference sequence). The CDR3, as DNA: TGTGCCAGCAGCCAAGGGACAGGGGGCGATGGCTATGGCTACACCTTC. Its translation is CASSQGTGGDGYGYTF.